Listed below are T cell receptor beta chains from one sample, sequenced in a study of cytomegalovirus exposure and HLA in healthy donors. Profiling relied on immunoSEQ multiplex PCR, and the TCRdb table lists in-frame clones only, not all of them. The sample yields approximately 110,000 clones, 70% seen once. The sequenced sample consisted of PBMCs. The receptors here all came from a man between 40 and 49 years old in good health and CMV-seropositive. CDR3s include the opening cysteine and the closing phenylalanine or tryptophan. A D gene is named only where the DNA matches it firmly. A clone size is listed for some rows: how often the clone was seen (once, few, many), or a class if it is expanded.

V	D	size	J	CDR3	DNA
TRBV7-2	NA	NA	TRBJ1-2	CASSLGWQSSYTF	TGTGCCAGCAGCTTGGGCTGGCAGTCCAGCTACACCTTC
TRBV5-1	NA	NA	TRBJ1-1	CASSLRGFVTEAFF	TGCGCCAGCAGCTTGAGGGGGTTTGTCACTGAAGCTTTCTTT
TRBV19	TRBD1	NA	TRBJ1-1	CASSLTGAAAFF	TGTGCCAGTAGTTTGACAGGGGCTGCTGCTTTCTTT
TRBV5-4	TRBD2	NA	TRBJ2-7	CASSLTSGGIGSYEQYF	TGTGCCAGCAGCTTGACTAGCGGAGGTATAGGCTCCTACGAGCAGTACTTC
TRBV30	NA	once	TRBJ2-1	CAWSVVRREQFF	TGTGCCTGGAGTGTTGTACGGAGGGAGCAGTTCTTC
TRBV6-1	NA	few	TRBJ1-5	CASSEVREVQPQHF	TGTGCCAGCAGTGAAGTTAGGGAGGTTCAGCCCCAGCATTTT
TRBV10-3	TRBD2	NA	TRBJ2-7	CAISDGTRRDEQYF	TGTGCCATCAGTGACGGGACTAGGAGGGACGAGCAGTACTTC
TRBV30	NA	NA	TRBJ1-2	CAWSVEGVNYGYTF	TGTGCCTGGAGTGTAGAGGGGGTTAACTATGGCTACACCTTC
TRBV25-1	TRBD2	NA	TRBJ2-3	CASGRAGGPDTQYF	TGTGCCAGCGGGAGGGCCGGGGGTCCAGATACGCAGTATTTT
TRBV6-1	NA	NA	TRBJ2-2	CASSETGSVTGELFF	TGTGCCAGCAGTGAAACAGGGTCGGTCACCGGGGAGCTGTTTTTT
TRBV5-1	NA	NA	TRBJ1-1	CASSLGASSNTEAFF	TGCGCCAGCAGCTTAGGGGCCTCCTCGAACACTGAAGCTTTCTTT
TRBV9	TRBD2	NA	TRBJ2-1	CASSAMGGGRLDEQFF	TGTGCCAGCAGCGCCATGGGGGGCGGGAGGTTGGATGAGCAGTTCTTC
TRBV19	NA	NA	TRBJ1-4	CASSLQRKLFF	TGTGCCAGTAGTCTACAGCGGAAACTGTTTTTT
TRBV9	NA	few	TRBJ1-2	CASSGNKDRDYYGYTF	TGTGCCAGCAGCGGTAACAAGGACAGAGATTACTATGGCTACACCTTC
TRBV13	TRBD2	NA	TRBJ2-1	CALTAGGPYNEQFF	TGTGCCCTCACAGCGGGAGGGCCCTACAATGAGCAGTTCTTC
TRBV7-2	NA	NA	TRBJ1-2	CASTLQGGDYGYTF	TGTGCCAGCACTCTACAAGGCGGAGACTATGGCTACACCTTC
TRBV12-5	NA	NA	TRBJ2-1	CASGLGVGVANEQFF	TGTGCTAGTGGTTTGGGGGTCGGAGTCGCCAATGAGCAGTTCTTC
TRBV12-2	NA	few	TRBJ1-1	CASRPAVRERLNTEAFF	TGTGCAAGTCGCCCAGCGGTCCGGGAGAGATTGAACACTGAAGCTTTCTTT
TRBV14	TRBD1	NA	TRBJ1-5	CASSRGTGDQPQHF	TGTGCCAGCAGCCGCGGGACAGGGGATCAGCCCCAGCATTTT
TRBV5-3	TRBD1	NA	TRBJ2-1	CARSYLTGTATEQFF	TGTGCCAGAAGCTACTTGACCGGGACAGCTACTGAGCAGTTCTTC
TRBV5-1	NA	few	TRBJ2-2	CASSLSSVANTGELFF	TGCGCCAGCAGCTTGAGTTCAGTCGCGAACACCGGGGAGCTGTTTTTT